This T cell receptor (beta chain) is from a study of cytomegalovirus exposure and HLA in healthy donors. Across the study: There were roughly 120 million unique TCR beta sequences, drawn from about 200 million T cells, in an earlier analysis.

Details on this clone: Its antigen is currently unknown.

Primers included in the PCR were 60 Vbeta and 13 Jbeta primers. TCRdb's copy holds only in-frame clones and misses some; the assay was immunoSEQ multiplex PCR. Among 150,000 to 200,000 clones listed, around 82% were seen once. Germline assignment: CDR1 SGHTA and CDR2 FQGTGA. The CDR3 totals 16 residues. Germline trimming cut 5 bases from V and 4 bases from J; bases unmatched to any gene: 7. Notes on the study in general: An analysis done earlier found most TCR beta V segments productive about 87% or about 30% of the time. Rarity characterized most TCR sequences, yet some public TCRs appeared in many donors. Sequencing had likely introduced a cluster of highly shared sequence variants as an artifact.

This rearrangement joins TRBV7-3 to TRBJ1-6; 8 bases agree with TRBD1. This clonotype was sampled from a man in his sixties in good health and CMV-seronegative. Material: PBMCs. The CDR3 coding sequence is TGTGCCAGCAGCCCTGGGACAGGCAGATATAATTCACCCCTCCACTTT. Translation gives CASSPGTGRYNSPLHF.